This T cell receptor (beta chain) was sequenced in a study of blood T cell repertoires in COVID-19. About the research overall: From T cells, B-cell-depleted T cells, or PBMCs came the material, which was cDNA or gDNA.

TCRdb's table, derived via immunoSEQ multiplex PCR, lists solely in-frame clones and lacks some. The sample comprises fewer than 400,000 clones, approximately 90% of which are singletons, and 3.5% to 5% rests with the top ten. The CDR3 is 15 amino acids. V lost 1 base, J lost 2 bases, and 9 bases lay in between. From germline, CDR1 is SEHNR and CDR2 FQNEAQ (reference sequence). The gene calls are TRBV7-9 and TRBJ1-3; D unclear. The specimen was PBMCs or T cells enriched from blood (not recorded which). This TCR came from a woman aged 25 to 39 who had been exposed to COVID-19. This chain's CDR3 is CASSLVGIPGNTIYF. DNA for the CDR3: TGTGCCAGCAGCTTAGTCGGGATCCCTGGAAACACCATATATTTT.